This TCR beta chain was captured by sequencing in a study of T cells in Graves' hyperthyroidism and ophthalmopathy. This clonotype was seen repeatedly, ten times or more. The study based diagnoses on clinical symptoms, serum thyroxine and TRAb, thyroid ultrasound and orbital computed tomography. This CDR3 is 15 amino acids long. V lost 5 bases and J lost 5, with 16 bases in between. The germline V gene has CDR1 SEHNR and CDR2 FQNEAQ (reference sequence). The CDR3 regions of TCR beta were amplified from RNA transcripts. The HTBI primer set drove a first-round RT-PCR of the TCR CDR3. Using its own MiXCR run on the multiplex PCR reads, TCRdb lists one record per CDR3 protein. The top ten hold about 12% of the sample, which has fewer than 500,000 distinct CDR3 sequences, 14% to 15% seen once.

The gene calls are TRBV7-9 and TRBJ2-1; D possibly matches TRBD1 or TRBD2 (6 bases each). The receptor was derived from a man between 18 and 29 years old with Graves' ophthalmopathy. The source material was blood. CDR3 sequence: CASSTYGGVNNEQFF. The CDR3 DNA sequence: TGTGCCAGCAGCACTTACGGGGGCGTGAACAATGAGCAGTTCTTC.